Ten or more counts support the clone carrying this T cell receptor beta chain. Its cognate antigen is unknown. The V segment lost 8 bases and the J segment 3 bases; nucleotides outside the gene matches: 10. The CDR3 loop spans 16 amino acids. Looked up from germline, CDR1 is LNHNV and CDR2 is YYDKDF (reference sequence). These data come from a study of read filtering for tumor transcriptome and immune sequencing. The overall study: Revised staging placed eight or nine patients in R-ISS I, 15 to 20 in II, 6 or 7 in III. Transcriptome libraries were built from DNase-treated RNA.

The library was built from about 0.4 ug RNA with molecular barcoded adaptors for alpha/delta and beta/gamma chains. TCRdb re-analysed the reads in MiXCR, keeping a single row per CDR3 protein. The table includes tens of thousands of distinct CDR3 sequences, around 21% detected once. Findings and limits, study-wide: Even smaller IR-seq throughput identified most shared clonotypes.

This receptor was obtained from a donor at least 40 years old with multiple myeloma. J is TRBJ2-1 and V is TRBV15; 10 positions match TRBD2. Sequenced input: a population of CD138-negative cells sorted from bone marrow. The CDR3 sequence: CATGQGLARYYNEQFF. The CDR3 DNA follows: TGTGCCACCGGTCAGGGACTAGCGAGATACTACAATGAGCAGTTCTTC.